This T cell receptor (beta chain) was sequenced in a study of blood T cell repertoires in COVID-19. Generated by immunoSEQ multiplex PCR, the TCRdb table keeps only in-frame clones and is missing some. In the table there are fewer than 120,000 clones, approximately 70% of which are singletons. The V and J ends lost 8 bases and 14 bases, in that order; junction bases with no gene match: 18. The CDR3 length is 15 residues. Germline assignment: CDR1 MDHEN and CDR2 SYDVKM. The chain has TRBV28 and TRBJ1-6, with 7 positions matching TRBD1. The TCR was taken from a woman aged 55 to 70 with acute or convalescent COVID-19. The sequencing input was peripheral blood. In nucleotides, the CDR3 is TGTGCCAGCTCGAAAGACCTGACAGGGCAAGCGGCCCTCCACTTT. Translating gives CASSKDLTGQAALHF.